This T cell receptor (beta chain) was recorded in a study of cytomegalovirus exposure and HLA in healthy donors. The wider study: Of 300 to 500 genotyped donors, about 80% grouped in the Caucasian-associated ancestry cluster.

The length of the CDR3 is 14 residues. V was cut by 0 bases and J by 7 bases, with 9 bases left in between. Germline CDR1 and CDR2: SGHTA and FQGNSA. This clone was observed a few times. Its specificity is unknown. Nominally healthy donors provided the samples, though records likely missed some immune exposures. PCR amplification relied on 60 Vbeta primers (plus 13 Jbeta primers). Assay used: immunoSEQ multiplex PCR; TCRdb lists only in-frame clones, some missing. Of approximately 140,000 clones in the sample, 70% to 85% were seen once. Study-wide points: A later analysis reportedly found that, within productive TCRs, an Asian-associated ancestry cluster had fewer N-insertions than the mean observed across the roughly 630 donors.

The sequenced sample was PBMCs. The sequence was obtained from a woman in her thirties or forties in good health and CMV-seronegative. V gene TRBV7-2 combines with J gene TRBJ2-2; D remains unclear. The CDR3 loop reads CASSLAGSGGELFF. CDR3 nucleotide sequence: TGTGCCAGCAGCTTAGCGGGTTCGGGCGGGGAGCTGTTTTTT.